This TCR beta chain was profiled in a study of technical replicates of blood from a handful of donors. The length of the CDR3 is 15 residues. Germline V gene sequence: CDR1 SGHTA, CDR2 FQGTGA. V was pared by 2 bases and J by 4 bases, with 11 bases between. Repertoires were generated with immunoSEQ multiplex PCR, while TCRdb's copy carries only in-frame clones and drops some. The sample gives about 44,000 clones, about 96% of which show up once; approximately 0.37% is in the top ten. Sequencing used T cells isolated from PBMCs. The rearrangement uses TRBV7-3 and TRBJ2-2, with D maybe TRBD2 (5 bases). This clonotype was sampled from a human donor in good health. The CDR3 DNA follows: TGTGCCAGCAGCTTACTACCGGGAACCACCGGGGAGCTGTTTTTT. Translated, it gives CASSLLPGTTGELFF. Supplemented by reference TRBV7-3 and TRBJ2-2, the full variable domain reads GAGVSQTPSNKVTEKGKYVELRCDPISGHTALYWYRQSLGQGPEFLIYFQGTGAADDSGLPNDRFFAVRPEGSVSTLKIQRTERGDSAVYLCASSLLPGTTGELFFGEGSRLTVL.